This T cell receptor beta chain was observed in a study of T cells after yellow fever vaccination. Overall study context: SMART-Seq v4 Ultra Low Input handled preparation of low-cell-number fractions.

Study-wide results and caveats: Reappearing after the booster were most of the clones from primary vaccination (less than 98% CD4, 85% to 90% CD8).

CDR3 length equals 12 residues. With V trimmed by 8 bases and J by 7 bases, 7 bases remained unmatched. UMIs were added to TCR cDNA along with a universal primer site when it was made by 5'RACE template switching. TCRdb processed the 5' RACE reads anew with MiXCR; each CDR3 protein has one entry. Found here are approximately 330,000 distinct CDR3 sequences, around 12% of them singletons; the top ten hold 2.5% to 4%. In its sample, this clonotype was seen a few times. Its antigen is still unknown. The sequences come from CD4+ T cells sorted from PBMCs, collected 15 days after the yellow fever booster vaccination. The rearrangement uses TRBV23-1 and TRBJ2-5; 7 bases align to TRBD2. TRBV23-1 is treated as an ORF (open reading frame) with a function not yet certain. This TCR was sampled from a young man who received the YFV17D yellow fever vaccine. The CDR3 loop is CASCVPGGTQYF. The CDR3 DNA follows: TGCGCCAGCTGCGTACCGGGGGGGACCCAGTACTTC.